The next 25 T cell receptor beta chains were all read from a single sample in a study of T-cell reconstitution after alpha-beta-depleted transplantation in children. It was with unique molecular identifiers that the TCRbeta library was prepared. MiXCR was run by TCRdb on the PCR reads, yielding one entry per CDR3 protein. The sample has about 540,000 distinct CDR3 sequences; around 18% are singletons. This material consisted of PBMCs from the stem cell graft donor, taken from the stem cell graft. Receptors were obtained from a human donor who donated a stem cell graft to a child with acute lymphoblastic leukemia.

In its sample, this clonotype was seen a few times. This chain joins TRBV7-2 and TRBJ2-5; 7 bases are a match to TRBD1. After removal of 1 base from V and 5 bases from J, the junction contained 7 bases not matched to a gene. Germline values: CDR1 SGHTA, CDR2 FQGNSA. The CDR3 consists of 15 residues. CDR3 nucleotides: TGTGCCAGCAGCTTAGAGGGGGCACGGCGGGAGACCCAGTACTTC. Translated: CASSLEGARRETQYF.

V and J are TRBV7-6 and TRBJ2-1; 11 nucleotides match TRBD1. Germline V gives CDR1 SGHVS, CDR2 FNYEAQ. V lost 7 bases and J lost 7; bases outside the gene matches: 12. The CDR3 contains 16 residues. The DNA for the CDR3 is TGTGCCAGCACCCTGAGGGGGGACAGGGGGGGAAATGAGCAGTTCTTC. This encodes CASTLRGDRGGNEQFF.

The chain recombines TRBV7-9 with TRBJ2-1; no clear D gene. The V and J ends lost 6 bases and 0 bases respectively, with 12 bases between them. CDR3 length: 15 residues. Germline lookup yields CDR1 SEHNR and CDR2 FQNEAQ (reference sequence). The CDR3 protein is CASSSRGYSYNEQFF. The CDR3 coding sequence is TGTGCCAGCAGTTCGAGAGGCTACTCCTACAATGAGCAGTTCTTC.

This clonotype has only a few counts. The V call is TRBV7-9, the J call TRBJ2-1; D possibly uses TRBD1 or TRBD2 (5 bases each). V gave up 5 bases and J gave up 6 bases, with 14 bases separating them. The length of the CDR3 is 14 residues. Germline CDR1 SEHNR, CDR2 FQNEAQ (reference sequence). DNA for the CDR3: TGTGCCAGCAGCCCAAGGGGACGTCCCAATGAGCAGTTCTTC. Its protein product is CASSPRGRPNEQFF.

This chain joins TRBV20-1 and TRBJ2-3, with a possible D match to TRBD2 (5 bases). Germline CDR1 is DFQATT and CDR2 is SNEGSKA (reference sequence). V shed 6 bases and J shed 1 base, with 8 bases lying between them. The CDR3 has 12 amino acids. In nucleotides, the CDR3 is TGCAGTGCCGAGGGAGGCACAGATACGCAGTATTTT. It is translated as CSAEGGTDTQYF.

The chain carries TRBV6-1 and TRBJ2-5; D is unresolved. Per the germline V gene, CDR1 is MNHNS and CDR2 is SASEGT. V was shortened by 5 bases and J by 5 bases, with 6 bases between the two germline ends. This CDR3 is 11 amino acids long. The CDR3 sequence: CASSPFETQYF. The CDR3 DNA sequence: TGTGCCAGCAGTCCTTTTGAGACCCAGTACTTC.

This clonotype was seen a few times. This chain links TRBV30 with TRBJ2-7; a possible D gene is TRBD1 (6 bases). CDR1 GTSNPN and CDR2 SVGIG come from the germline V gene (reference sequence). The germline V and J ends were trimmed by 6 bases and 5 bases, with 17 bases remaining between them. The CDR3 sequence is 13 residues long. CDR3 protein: CACDTGTLDEQYF. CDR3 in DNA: TGTGCCTGCGATACCGGGACACTGGACGAGCAGTACTTC.

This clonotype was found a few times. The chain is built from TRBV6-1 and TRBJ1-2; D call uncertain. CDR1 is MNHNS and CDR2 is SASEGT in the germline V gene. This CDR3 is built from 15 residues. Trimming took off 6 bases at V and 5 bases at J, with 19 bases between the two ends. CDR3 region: CASSPLTGSCYGYTF. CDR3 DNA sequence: TGTGCCAGCAGCCCATTAACCGGGTCTTGTTATGGCTACACCTTC.

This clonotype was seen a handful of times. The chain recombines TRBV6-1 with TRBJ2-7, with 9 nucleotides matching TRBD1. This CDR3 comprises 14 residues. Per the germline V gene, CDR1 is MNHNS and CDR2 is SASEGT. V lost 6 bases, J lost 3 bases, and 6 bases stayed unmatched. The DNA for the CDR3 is TGTGCCAGCAGCGAACAGGGGGCTGGCTACGAGCAGTACTTC. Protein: CASSEQGAGYEQYF.

This CDR3 is CASSLQGWGETQYF. The CDR3 bases are TGTGCCAGCAGTCTTCAGGGGTGGGGAGAGACGCAGTATTTT. This sequence joins TRBV27 and TRBJ2-3; tentative D call: TRBD1 (6 bases). Germline assignment: CDR1 MNHEY and CDR2 SMNVEV (reference sequence). This CDR3 spans 14 amino acids. The V and J ends lost 5 bases and 9 bases respectively, with 18 bases between them.

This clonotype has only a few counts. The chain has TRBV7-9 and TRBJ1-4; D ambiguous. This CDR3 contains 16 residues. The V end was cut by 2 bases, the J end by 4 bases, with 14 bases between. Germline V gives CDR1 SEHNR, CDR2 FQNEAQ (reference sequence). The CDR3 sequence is CASSLLTAGLNEKLFF. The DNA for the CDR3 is TGTGCCAGCAGCTTACTCACTGCGGGTCTTAATGAAAAACTGTTTTTT.

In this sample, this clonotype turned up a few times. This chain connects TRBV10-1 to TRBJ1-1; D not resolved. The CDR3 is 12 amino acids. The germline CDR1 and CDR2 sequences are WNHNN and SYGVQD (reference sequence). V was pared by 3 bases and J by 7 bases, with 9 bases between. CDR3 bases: TGCGCCAGCAGTGATCGCGGCAGTGAAGCTTTCTTT. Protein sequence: CASSDRGSEAFF.

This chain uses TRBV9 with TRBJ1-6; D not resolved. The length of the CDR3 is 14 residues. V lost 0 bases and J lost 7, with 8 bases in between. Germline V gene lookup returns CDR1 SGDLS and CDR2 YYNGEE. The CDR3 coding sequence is TGTGCCAGCAGCGTAGTAGGTTTCAATTCACCCCTCCACTTT. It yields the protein CASSVVGFNSPLHF.

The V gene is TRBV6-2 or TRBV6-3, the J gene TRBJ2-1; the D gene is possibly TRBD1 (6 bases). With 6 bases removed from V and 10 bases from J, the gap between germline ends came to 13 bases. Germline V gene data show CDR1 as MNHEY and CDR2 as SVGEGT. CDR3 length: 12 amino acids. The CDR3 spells CASREQGREQFF. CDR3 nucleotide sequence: TGTGCCAGCAGGGAACAGGGTAGAGAGCAGTTCTTC.

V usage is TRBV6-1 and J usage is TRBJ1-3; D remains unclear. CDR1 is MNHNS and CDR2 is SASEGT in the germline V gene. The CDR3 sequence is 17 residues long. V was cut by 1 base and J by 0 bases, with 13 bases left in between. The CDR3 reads CASSEVAGSFSGNTIYF. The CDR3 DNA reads TGTGCCAGCAGTGAAGTGGCCGGTTCCTTCTCTGGAAACACCATATATTTT.

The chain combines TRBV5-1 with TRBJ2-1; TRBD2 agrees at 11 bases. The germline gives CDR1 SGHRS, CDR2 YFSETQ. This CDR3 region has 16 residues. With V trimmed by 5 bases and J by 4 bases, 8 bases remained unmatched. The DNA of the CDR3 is TGCGCCAGCAGTCCCTCGACTAGCGGGGTTTACAATGAGCAGTTCTTC. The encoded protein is CASSPSTSGVYNEQFF.

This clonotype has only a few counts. The CDR3 here is CSVEDPLGGGYNEQFF. The DNA of the CDR3 is TGCAGCGTTGAAGATCCGCTCGGGGGAGGGTACAATGAGCAGTTCTTC. The V gene is TRBV29-1, the J gene TRBJ2-1; 7 bases are a match to TRBD2. Germline assignment: CDR1 SQVTM and CDR2 ANQGSEA. V trimming: 0 bases; J trimming: 4 bases; junction bases outside the gene matches: 9. CDR3 length equals 16 residues.

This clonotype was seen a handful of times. The CDR3 nucleotides are TGTGCCAGCAGGGCGGGACAGGGATCGCTAGCGGGAGGCCATAATACGCAGTATTTT. It translates to CASRAGQGSLAGGHNTQYF. The chain combines TRBV27 with TRBJ2-3; 11 nucleotides agree with TRBD2. There are 19 residues in the CDR3. Germline V gene data show CDR1 as MNHEY and CDR2 as SMNVEV (reference sequence). V was clipped by 6 bases and J by 7 bases; unmatched bases: 21.

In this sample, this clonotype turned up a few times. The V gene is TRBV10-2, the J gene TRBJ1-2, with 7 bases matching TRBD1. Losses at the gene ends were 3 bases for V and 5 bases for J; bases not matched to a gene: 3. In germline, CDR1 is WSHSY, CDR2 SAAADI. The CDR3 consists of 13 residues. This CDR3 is CASSDPTGYGYTF. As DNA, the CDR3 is TGCGCCAGCAGTGACCCGACAGGGTATGGCTACACCTTC.

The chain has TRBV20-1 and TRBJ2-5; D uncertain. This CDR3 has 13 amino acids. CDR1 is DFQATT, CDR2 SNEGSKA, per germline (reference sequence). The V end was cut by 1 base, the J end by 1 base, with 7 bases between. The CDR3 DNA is TGCAGTGCTAGAGTAAGGGTCCAAGAGACCCAGTACTTC. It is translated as CSARVRVQETQYF.

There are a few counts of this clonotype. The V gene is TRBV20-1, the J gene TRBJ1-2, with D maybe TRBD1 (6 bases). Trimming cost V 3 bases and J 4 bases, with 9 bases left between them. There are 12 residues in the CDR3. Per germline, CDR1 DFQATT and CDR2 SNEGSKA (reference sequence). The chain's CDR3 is CSARYRAYGYTF. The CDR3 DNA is TGCAGTGCTAGGTACAGGGCCTATGGCTACACCTTC.

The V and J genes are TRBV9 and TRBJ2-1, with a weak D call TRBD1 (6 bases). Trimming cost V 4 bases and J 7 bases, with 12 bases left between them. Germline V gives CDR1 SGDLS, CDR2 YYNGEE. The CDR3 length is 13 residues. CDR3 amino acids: CASSQAQGNEQFF. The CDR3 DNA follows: TGTGCCAGCAGCCAGGCCCAGGGGAATGAGCAGTTCTTC.

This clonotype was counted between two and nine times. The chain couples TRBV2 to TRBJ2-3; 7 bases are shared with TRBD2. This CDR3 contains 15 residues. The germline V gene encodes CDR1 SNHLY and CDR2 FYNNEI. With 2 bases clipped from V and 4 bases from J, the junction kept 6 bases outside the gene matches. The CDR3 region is CASSEWRETADTQYF. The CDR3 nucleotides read TGTGCCAGCAGTGAATGGCGGGAGACCGCAGATACGCAGTATTTT.

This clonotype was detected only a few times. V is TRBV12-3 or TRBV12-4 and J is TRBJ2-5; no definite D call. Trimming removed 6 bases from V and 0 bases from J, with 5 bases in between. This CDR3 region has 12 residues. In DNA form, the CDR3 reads TGTGCCAGCAGGGCCTACCAAGAGACCCAGTACTTC. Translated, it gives CASRAYQETQYF.

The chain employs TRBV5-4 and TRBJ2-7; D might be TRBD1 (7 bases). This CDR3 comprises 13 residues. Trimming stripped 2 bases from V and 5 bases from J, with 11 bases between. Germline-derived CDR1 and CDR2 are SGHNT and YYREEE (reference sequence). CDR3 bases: TGTGCCAGCAGCTTTGGAGGGGGCAACGAGCAGTACTTC. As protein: CASSFGGGNEQYF.